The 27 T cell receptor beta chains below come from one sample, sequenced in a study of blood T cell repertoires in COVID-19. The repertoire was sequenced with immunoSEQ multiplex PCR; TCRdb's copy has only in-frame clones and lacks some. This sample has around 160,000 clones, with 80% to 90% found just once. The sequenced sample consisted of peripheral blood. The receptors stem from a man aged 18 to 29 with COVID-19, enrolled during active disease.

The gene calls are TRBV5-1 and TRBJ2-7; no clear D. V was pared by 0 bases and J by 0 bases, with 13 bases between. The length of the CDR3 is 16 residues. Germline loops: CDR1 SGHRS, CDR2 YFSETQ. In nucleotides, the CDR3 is TGCGCCAGCAGCTTGGTGTCAAGCGCAAGCTCCTACGAGCAGTACTTC. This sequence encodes CASSLVSSASSYEQYF.

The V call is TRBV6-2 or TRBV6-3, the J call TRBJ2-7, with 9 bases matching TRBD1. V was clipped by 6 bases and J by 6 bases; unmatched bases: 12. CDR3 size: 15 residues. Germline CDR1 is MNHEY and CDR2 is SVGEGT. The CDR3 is CASSPGTGTGGEQYF. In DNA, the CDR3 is TGTGCCAGCAGCCCCGGGACAGGGACTGGAGGCGAGCAGTACTTC.

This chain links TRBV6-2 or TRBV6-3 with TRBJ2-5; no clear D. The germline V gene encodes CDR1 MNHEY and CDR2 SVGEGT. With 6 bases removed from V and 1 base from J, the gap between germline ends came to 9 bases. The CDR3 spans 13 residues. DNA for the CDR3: TGTGCCAGCAGCAGACAAGTCCAAGAGACCCAGTACTTC. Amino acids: CASSRQVQETQYF.

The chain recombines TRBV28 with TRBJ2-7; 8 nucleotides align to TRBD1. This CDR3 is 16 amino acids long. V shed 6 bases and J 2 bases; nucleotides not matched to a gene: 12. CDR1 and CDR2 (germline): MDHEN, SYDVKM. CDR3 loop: CASSLVDRGATYEQYF. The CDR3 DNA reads TGTGCCAGCAGCCTCGTCGACAGGGGTGCTACCTACGAGCAGTACTTC.

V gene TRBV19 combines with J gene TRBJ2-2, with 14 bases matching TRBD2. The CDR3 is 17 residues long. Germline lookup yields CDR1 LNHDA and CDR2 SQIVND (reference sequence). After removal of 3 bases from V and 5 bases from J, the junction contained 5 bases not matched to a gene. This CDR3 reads CASSMGLAGVLTGELFF. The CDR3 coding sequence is TGTGCCAGTAGTATGGGACTAGCGGGAGTGCTGACCGGGGAGCTGTTTTTT.

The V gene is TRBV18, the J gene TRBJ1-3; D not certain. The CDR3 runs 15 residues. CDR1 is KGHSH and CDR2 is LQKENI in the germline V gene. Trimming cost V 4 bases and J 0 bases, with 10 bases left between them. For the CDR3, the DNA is TGTGCCAGCTCACTAGCGAGGGACTCTGGAAACACCATATATTTT. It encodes CASSLARDSGNTIYF.

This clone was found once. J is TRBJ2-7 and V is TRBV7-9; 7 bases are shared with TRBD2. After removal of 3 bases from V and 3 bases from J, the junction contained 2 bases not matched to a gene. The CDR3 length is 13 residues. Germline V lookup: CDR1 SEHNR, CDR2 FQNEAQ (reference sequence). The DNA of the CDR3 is TGTGCCAGCAGCTTTCGCGGGGGCTACGAGCAGTACTTC. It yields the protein CASSFRGGYEQYF.

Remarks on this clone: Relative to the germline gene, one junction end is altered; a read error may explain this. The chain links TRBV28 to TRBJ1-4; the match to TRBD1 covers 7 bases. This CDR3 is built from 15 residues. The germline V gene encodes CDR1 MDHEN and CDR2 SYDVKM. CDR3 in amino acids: CASSPPTGLNEKLLF. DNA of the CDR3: TGTGCCAGCAGTCCGCCGACAGGGTTAAATGAAAAACTGCTTTTT.

CDR3 in amino acids: CASSRILAGTSYEQYF. The CDR3 region has the DNA TGTGCCAGTAGTCGAATACTAGCGGGGACTTCCTACGAGCAGTACTTC. The chain recombines TRBV19 with TRBJ2-7; 10 positions agree with TRBD2. Germline values: CDR1 LNHDA, CDR2 SQIVND (reference sequence). This CDR3 is 16 amino acids long. V lost 5 bases to trimming and J lost 1 base; unmatched junction nucleotides: 8. Combining the CDR3 with reference TRBV19 and TRBJ2-7 gives the whole variable domain DGGITQSPKYLFRKEGQNVTLSCEQNLNHDAMYWYRQDPGQGLRLIYYSQIVNDFQKGDIAEGYSVSREKKESFPLTVTSAQKNPTAFYLCASSRILAGTSYEQYFGPGTRLTVT.

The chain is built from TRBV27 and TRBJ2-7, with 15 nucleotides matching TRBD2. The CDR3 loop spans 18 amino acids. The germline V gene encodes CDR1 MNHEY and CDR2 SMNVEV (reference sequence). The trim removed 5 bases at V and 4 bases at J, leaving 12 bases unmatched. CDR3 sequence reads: CASSQSGTSGRRRYEQYF. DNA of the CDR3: TGTGCCAGCAGTCAATCTGGGACTAGCGGGAGGAGGAGGTACGAGCAGTACTTC.

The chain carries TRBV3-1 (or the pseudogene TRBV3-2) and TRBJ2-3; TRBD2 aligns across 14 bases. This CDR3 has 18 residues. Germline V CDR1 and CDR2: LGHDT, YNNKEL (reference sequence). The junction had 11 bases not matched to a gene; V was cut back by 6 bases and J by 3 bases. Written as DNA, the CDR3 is TGTGCCAGCAGTCCCGGGACTAGCGGGAGACGAAGTACAGATACGCAGTATTTT. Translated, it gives CASSPGTSGRRSTDTQYF.

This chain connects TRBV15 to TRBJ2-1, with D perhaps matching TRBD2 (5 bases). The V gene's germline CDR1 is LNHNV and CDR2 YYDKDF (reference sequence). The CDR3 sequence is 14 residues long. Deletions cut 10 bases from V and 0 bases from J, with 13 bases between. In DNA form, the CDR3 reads TGTGCCAACCCCGGTGGAGGCTCCTACAATGAGCAGTTCTTC. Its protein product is CANPGGGSYNEQFF. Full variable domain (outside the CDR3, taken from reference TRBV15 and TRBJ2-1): DAMVIQNPRYQVTQFGKPVTLSCSQTLNHNVMYWYQQKSSQAPKLLFHYYDKDFNNEADTPDNFQSRRPNTSFCFLDIRSPGLGDTAMYLCANPGGGSYNEQFFGPGTRLTVL.

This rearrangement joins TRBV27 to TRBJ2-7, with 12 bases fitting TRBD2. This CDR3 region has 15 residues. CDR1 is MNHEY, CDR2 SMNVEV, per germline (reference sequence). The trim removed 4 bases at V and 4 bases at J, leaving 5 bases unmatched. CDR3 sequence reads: CASSSPTSGRYEQYF. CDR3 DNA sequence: TGTGCCAGCAGTTCCCCGACTAGCGGGAGATACGAGCAGTACTTC.

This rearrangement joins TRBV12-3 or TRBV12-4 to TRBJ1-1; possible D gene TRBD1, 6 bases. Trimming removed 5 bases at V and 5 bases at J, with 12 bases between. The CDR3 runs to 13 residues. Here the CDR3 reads CASSPYRDTEAFF. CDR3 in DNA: TGTGCCAGCAGTCCCTACAGGGATACTGAAGCTTTCTTT.

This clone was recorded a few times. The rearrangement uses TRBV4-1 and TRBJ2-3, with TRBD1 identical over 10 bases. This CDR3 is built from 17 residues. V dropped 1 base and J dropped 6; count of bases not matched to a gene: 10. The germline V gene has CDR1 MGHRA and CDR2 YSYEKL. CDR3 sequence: CASSQGQGAKFGDTQYF. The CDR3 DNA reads TGCGCCAGCAGCCAAGGACAGGGGGCGAAATTTGGGGATACGCAGTATTTT.

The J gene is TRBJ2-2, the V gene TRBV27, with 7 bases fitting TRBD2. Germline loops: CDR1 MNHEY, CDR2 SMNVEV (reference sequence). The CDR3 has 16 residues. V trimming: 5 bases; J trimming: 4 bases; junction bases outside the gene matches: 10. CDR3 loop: CASSPRTGGGTGELFF. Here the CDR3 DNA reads TGTGCCAGCAGTCCTCGGACGGGAGGAGGCACCGGGGAGCTGTTTTTT.

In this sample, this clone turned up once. CDR3 region: CASRGTATDTQYF. Written as DNA, the CDR3 is TGCGCCAGCAGAGGGACAGCCACAGATACGCAGTATTTT. The J gene is TRBJ2-3, the V gene TRBV10-1; 7 bases match TRBD1. V lost 6 bases and J lost 2; bases outside the gene matches: 2. CDR1 is WNHNN, CDR2 SYGVQD, per germline (reference sequence). There are 13 residues in the CDR3.

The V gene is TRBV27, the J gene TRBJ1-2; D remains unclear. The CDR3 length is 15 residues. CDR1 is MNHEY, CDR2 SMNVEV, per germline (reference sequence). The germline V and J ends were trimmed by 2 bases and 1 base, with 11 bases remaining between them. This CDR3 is CASSLAPGSNYGYTF. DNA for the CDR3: TGTGCCAGCAGTTTAGCCCCGGGGAGTAACTATGGCTACACCTTC.

CDR3 sequence reads: CASRLSGGETQYF. In DNA form, the CDR3 reads TGTGCCAGTAGGCTTTCGGGAGGAGAGACCCAGTACTTC. The V call is TRBV28, the J call TRBJ2-5, with 7 bases identical to TRBD2. The CDR3 is 13 residues long. V was pared by 9 bases and J by 4 bases, with 8 bases of the junction left unmatched. In germline, CDR1 is MDHEN, CDR2 SYDVKM.

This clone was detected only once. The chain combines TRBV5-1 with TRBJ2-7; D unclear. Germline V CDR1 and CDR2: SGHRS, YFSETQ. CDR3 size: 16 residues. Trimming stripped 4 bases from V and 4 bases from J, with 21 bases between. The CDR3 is CASSPNFVIASYEQYF. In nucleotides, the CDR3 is TGCGCCAGCAGCCCTAACTTCGTGATTGCCTCGTACGAGCAGTACTTC.

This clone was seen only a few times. As DNA, the CDR3 is TGTGCCAGCAGCCCGAAGGGGACAGCTAACTATGGCTACACCTTC. Protein: CASSPKGTANYGYTF. This chain uses TRBV5-4 with TRBJ1-2, with 7 bases matching TRBD1. Germline CDR1 SGHNT, CDR2 YYREEE (reference sequence). V lost 4 bases to trimming and J lost 0 bases; unmatched junction nucleotides: 6. CDR3 length: 15 amino acids.

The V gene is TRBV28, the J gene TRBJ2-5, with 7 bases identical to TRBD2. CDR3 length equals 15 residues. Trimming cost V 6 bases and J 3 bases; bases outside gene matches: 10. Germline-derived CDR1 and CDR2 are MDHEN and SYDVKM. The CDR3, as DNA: TGTGCCAGCAGGTTGGAGTGGGGGGGAGAAGAGACCCAGTACTTC. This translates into CASRLEWGGEETQYF.

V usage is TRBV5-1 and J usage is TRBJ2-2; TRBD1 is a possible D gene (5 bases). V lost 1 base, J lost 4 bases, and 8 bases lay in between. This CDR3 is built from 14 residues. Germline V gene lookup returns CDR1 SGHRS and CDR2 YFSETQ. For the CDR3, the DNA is TGCGCCAGCAGCTTGCCTCAGGGCACCGGGGAGCTGTTTTTT. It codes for CASSLPQGTGELFF.

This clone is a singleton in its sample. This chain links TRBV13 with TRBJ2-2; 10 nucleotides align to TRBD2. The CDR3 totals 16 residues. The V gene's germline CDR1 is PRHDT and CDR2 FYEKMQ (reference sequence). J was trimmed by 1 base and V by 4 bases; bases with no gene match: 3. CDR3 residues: CASSSTSGVNTGELFF. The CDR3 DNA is TGTGCCAGCAGCTCCACTAGCGGGGTGAACACCGGGGAGCTGTTTTTT.

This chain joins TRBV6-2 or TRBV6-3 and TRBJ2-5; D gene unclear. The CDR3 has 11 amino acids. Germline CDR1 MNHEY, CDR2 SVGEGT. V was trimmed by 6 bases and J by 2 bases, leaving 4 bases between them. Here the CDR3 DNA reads TGTGCCAGCAGCGAGCAAGAGACCCAGTACTTC. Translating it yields CASSEQETQYF.

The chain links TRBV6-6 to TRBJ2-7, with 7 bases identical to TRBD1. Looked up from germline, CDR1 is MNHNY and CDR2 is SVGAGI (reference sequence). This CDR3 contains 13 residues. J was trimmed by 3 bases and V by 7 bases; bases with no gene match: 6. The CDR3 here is CASIHDRVYEQYF. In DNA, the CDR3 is TGTGCCAGCATCCACGACAGGGTCTACGAGCAGTACTTC.

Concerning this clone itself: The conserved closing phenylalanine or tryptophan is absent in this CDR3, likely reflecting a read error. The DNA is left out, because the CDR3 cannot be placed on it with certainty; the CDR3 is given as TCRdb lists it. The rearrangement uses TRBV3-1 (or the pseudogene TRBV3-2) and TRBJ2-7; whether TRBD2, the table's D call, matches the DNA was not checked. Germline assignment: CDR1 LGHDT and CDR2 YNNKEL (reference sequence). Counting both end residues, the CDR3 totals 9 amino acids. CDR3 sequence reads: CASSQGRGR.